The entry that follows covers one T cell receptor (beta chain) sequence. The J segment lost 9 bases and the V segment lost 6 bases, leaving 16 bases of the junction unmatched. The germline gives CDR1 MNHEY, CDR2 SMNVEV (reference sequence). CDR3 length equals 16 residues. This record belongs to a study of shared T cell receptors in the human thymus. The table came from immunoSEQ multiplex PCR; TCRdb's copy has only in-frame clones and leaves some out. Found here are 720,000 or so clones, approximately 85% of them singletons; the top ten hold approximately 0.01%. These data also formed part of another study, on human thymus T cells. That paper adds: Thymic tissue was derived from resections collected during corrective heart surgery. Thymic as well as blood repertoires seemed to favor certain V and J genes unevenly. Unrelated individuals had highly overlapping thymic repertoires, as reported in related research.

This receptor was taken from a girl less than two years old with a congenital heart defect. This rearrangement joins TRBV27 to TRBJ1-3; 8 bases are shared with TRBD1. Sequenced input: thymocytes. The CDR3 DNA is TGTGCCAGCAGCTCGGGACAGGCACCCCCGAGCGGCACCATATATTTT. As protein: CASSSGQAPPSGTIYF.